This T cell receptor beta chain was identified during a study of regulatory T cells in long-lasting Graves disease. Construction of the TCR beta libraries employed iRepertoire HTBI primers in conjunction with Arm-PCR of CDR3 regions. TCRdb processed the multiplex PCR reads anew with MiXCR; each CDR3 protein has one entry. The table includes around 360,000 distinct CDR3 sequences, 15% to 20% detected once. The sample's time point: newly diagnosed GD, antithyroid drugs for less than 3 months. The authors made the TCR library using RNA they extracted from PBMCs. Each of the patients was recruited from an endocrinology department situated in Xi'an, China. Trimming at V came to 6 bases and at J to 1 base, leaving 6 bases not matched to a gene. Germline CDR1 DFQATT, CDR2 SNEGSKA (reference sequence). The CDR3 runs 15 residues. In this sample, this clonotype turned up many times. The same sample was also used in a study of T cells in Graves' hyperthyroidism and ophthalmopathy.

The chain couples TRBV20-1 to TRBJ2-2; 9 bases map to TRBD2. The sequencing here drew on peripheral blood mononuclear cells (PBMCs), taken at new diagnosis, from a patient treated with antithyroid drugs. The clonotype comes from a woman between 18 and 29 years old with Graves disease. CDR3 sequence reads: CSAFPSGVNTGELFF. The DNA of the CDR3 is TGCAGTGCCTTCCCTAGCGGGGTGAACACCGGGGAGCTGTTTTTT.